The 23 T cell receptor beta chains below come from one sample, sequenced in a study of T cell changes during pregnancy in multiple sclerosis (dated by TCRdb to between 2019 and 2020). Receptor amplification or capture employed the immunoSEQ multiplex PCR assay. The clones in this table, taken by TCRdb from immuneACCESS, are in-frame only. Not every clone is retained; where verified, under half of the shortfall comes from an unresolved V gene, and the cause of the rest is unknown. A total of 50,000 to 60,000 clones appear in this sample, 92% of them only once. The top ten clonotypes cover more than 0.15% of the sample. The sample consisted of CD4+ T cells from peripheral blood mononuclear cells, taken after pregnancy. These receptors originate from a female donor in good health, enrolled as a control in a pregnancy study.

This clone showed up just a few times. The chain joins TRBV18 to TRBJ2-7; D is perhaps TRBD2 (7 bases). Deletions cut 2 bases from V and 6 bases from J, with 11 bases between. Germline lookup yields CDR1 KGHSH and CDR2 LQKENI. The CDR3 is 13 residues long. The CDR3 reads CASSPLGGVEQYF. The CDR3 coding sequence is TGTGCCAGCTCACCATTAGGGGGGGTCGAGCAGTACTTC.

The chain combines TRBV7-9 with TRBJ1-5; D unresolved. The CDR3 totals 15 residues. Trimming stripped 4 bases from V and 0 bases from J, with 10 bases between. CDR1 is SEHNR and CDR2 is FQNEAQ in the germline V gene (reference sequence). Written as DNA, the CDR3 is TGTGCCAGCAGCTACCAGGCTACTAGCAATCAGCCCCAGCATTTT. Its translation: CASSYQATSNQPQHF.

CDR3 bases: TGTGCCAGCGGCGCCGGAGAGGAGGGTGAAGCTTTCTTT. Translated, it gives CASGAGEEGEAFF. The chain couples TRBV6-5 to TRBJ1-1, with D uncertain. The ends were cut back, 8 bases at V and 7 bases at J, with 17 bases in the middle. The CDR3 consists of 13 residues. Germline loops: CDR1 MNHEY, CDR2 SVGAGI.

The chain is built from TRBV7-2 and TRBJ2-2, with 12 nucleotides matching TRBD2. Germline-derived CDR1 and CDR2 are SGHTA and FQGNSA. Trimming removed 3 bases from V and 0 bases from J; junction bases left unmatched: 5. This CDR3 is 18 amino acids long. The CDR3, as DNA: TGTGCCAGCAGCTTGGCTAGCGGGGGGGACCCGAACACCGGGGAGCTGTTTTTT. It specifies CASSLASGGDPNTGELFF.

The chain couples TRBV7-3 to TRBJ2-1, with TRBD2 matching 8 bases. This CDR3 contains 15 residues. The germline V gene has CDR1 SGHTA and CDR2 FQGTGA. With 1 base clipped from V and 8 bases from J, the junction kept 7 bases outside the gene matches. DNA for the CDR3: TGTGCCAGCAGCTTAAACTCGGGGGGGCCCGATGAGCAGTTCTTC. Translation gives CASSLNSGGPDEQFF.

This chain connects TRBV27 to TRBJ1-6; D is ambiguous. V gave up 10 bases and J gave up 9 bases, with 7 bases separating them. The CDR3 length is 10 residues. CDR1 is MNHEY and CDR2 is SMNVEV in the germline V gene (reference sequence). The CDR3 DNA follows: TGTGCCACCGGCGGTTCACCCCTCCACTTT. Translated, it gives CATGGSPLHF.

The chain recombines TRBV15 with TRBJ1-4; D not certain. Looked up from germline, CDR1 is LNHNV and CDR2 is YYDKDF (reference sequence). The CDR3 is made up of 14 amino acids. Trimming removed 8 bases at V and 3 bases at J, with 13 bases between. This CDR3 is CATWSRRPNEKLFF. The DNA for the CDR3 is TGTGCCACCTGGAGCCGCAGACCTAATGAAAAACTGTTTTTT.

This chain joins TRBV12-5 and TRBJ1-1; possible D gene TRBD1, 5 bases. The CDR3 spans 13 residues. In germline, CDR1 is LGHNT, CDR2 FRNRAP. V was clipped by 3 bases and J by 1 base, with 6 bases between them. The CDR3 loop is CASGLQENTEAFF. CDR3 nucleotides: TGTGCTAGTGGTTTACAGGAGAACACTGAAGCTTTCTTT.

The V gene is TRBV11-1, the J gene TRBJ2-1, with 10 bases aligning to TRBD1. The CDR3 length is 15 residues. V lost 10 bases, J lost 7 bases, and 13 bases stayed unmatched. Germline V gene sequence: CDR1 SGHAT, CDR2 FQDESV (reference sequence). CDR3 residues: CATGRDRGIDNEQFF. CDR3 in DNA: TGTGCCACCGGGAGGGACAGGGGAATAGATAATGAGCAGTTCTTC.

The CDR3 DNA sequence: TGCGCCAGCAGCTTGGCCCTAATGAACACTGAAGCTTTCTTT. Translated: CASSLALMNTEAFF. This chain uses TRBV5-1 with TRBJ1-1; no definite D call. In germline, CDR1 is SGHRS, CDR2 YFSETQ. The CDR3 has 14 amino acids. V was trimmed by 0 bases and J by 0 bases, leaving 6 bases between them.

This rearrangement joins TRBV4-1 to TRBJ1-2; D unresolved. V lost 0 bases to trimming and J lost 8 bases, with 16 bases between them. Germline V lookup: CDR1 MGHRA, CDR2 YSYEKL. This CDR3 region has 15 residues. CDR3 coding DNA: TGCGCCAGCAGCCAAGATGGGAGGGCGGTTTGGGGCTACACCTTC. The encoded protein is CASSQDGRAVWGYTF.

The chain uses TRBV7-9 and TRBJ2-2; D may be TRBD2 (5 bases). CDR1 SEHNR and CDR2 FQNEAQ come from the germline V gene (reference sequence). V shed 6 bases and J shed 6 bases, with 14 bases lying between them. The CDR3 loop spans 14 amino acids. CDR3 bases: TGTGCCAGCAGTCTCAGCGGATCTTCCGGGGAGCTGTTTTTT. Amino acid sequence: CASSLSGSSGELFF.

V gene TRBV19 combines with J gene TRBJ2-5; 10 positions agree with TRBD1. The junction had 8 bases not matched to a gene; V was cut back by 11 bases and J by 5 bases. This CDR3 has 13 residues. CDR1 is LNHDA and CDR2 is SQIVND in the germline V gene (reference sequence). CDR3: CAVRGTGDETQYF. The CDR3 nucleotides read TGTGCCGTGCGCGGGACAGGGGATGAGACCCAGTACTTC.

The CDR3 coding sequence is TGCGCCAGCAGCTCGAGGACGGGGGGCTATGGCTACACCTTC. Its protein is CASSSRTGGYGYTF. The chain joins TRBV5-1 to TRBJ1-2; a possible D gene is TRBD1 (5 bases). The CDR3 length is 14 residues. CDR1 SGHRS and CDR2 YFSETQ come from the germline V gene. V was cut by 3 bases and J by 4 bases, with 13 bases left in between.

Only a few counts were recorded for this clone. The gene calls are TRBV28 and TRBJ2-6, with D hard to call. Germline assignment: CDR1 MDHEN and CDR2 SYDVKM. V lost 5 bases and J lost 0, with 11 bases in between. This CDR3 is 16 amino acids long. This CDR3 reads CASSQRRNSGANVLTF. In nucleotides, the CDR3 is TGTGCCAGCAGTCAGCGACGGAACTCTGGGGCCAACGTCCTGACTTTC.

V gene TRBV4-2 combines with J gene TRBJ2-1; 10 bases agree with TRBD2. This CDR3 has 15 amino acids. After removal of 0 bases from V and 6 bases from J, the junction contained 2 bases not matched to a gene. Germline assignment: CDR1 LGHNA and CDR2 YNFKEQ. Here the CDR3 DNA reads TGTGCCAGCAGCCAAGACAAGCGGGGGGGCAATGAGCAGTTCTTC. Translating it yields CASSQDKRGGNEQFF.

This clone is a singleton in its sample. The chain links TRBV11-2 to TRBJ2-5, with D possibly being TRBD1 (6 bases). V was trimmed by 5 bases and J by 5 bases, leaving 12 bases between them. CDR1 SGHAT and CDR2 FQNNGV come from the germline V gene. This CDR3 has 13 amino acids. CDR3 region: CASSPQGPETQYF. The CDR3 bases are TGTGCCAGCAGCCCCCAGGGGCCGGAGACCCAGTACTTC.

The rearrangement joins TRBV7-2 to TRBJ2-2, with TRBD1 matching 8 bases. Germline-derived CDR1 and CDR2 are SGHTA and FQGNSA. This CDR3 is 15 amino acids long. The V segment lost 5 bases and the J segment 4 bases; nucleotides outside the gene matches: 6. DNA for the CDR3: TGTGCCAGCAGCAAAGGACAGGGAGGCACCGGGGAGCTGTTTTTT. It translates to CASSKGQGGTGELFF.

The V call is TRBV2, the J call TRBJ1-1, with D possibly TRBD1 on 6 matching bases. Germline values: CDR1 SNHLY, CDR2 FYNNEI. This CDR3 spans 16 amino acids. Trimming pared 3 bases from V and 4 bases from J, leaving 18 bases between. CDR3: CASSDSRWQGITEAFF. CDR3 nucleotides: TGTGCCAGCAGTGATTCACGTTGGCAGGGGATCACTGAAGCTTTCTTT. The full variable domain, rest sourced from reference TRBV2 and TRBJ1-1, is EPEVTQTPSHQVTQMGQEVILRCVPISNHLYFYWYRQILGQKVEFLVSFYNNEISEKSEIFDDQFSVERPDGSNFTLKIRSTKLEDSAMYFCASSDSRWQGITEAFFGQGTRLTVV.

The V and J genes are TRBV2 and TRBJ2-7; TRBD1 agrees at 9 bases. Germline-derived CDR1 and CDR2 are SNHLY and FYNNEI. The CDR3 contains 15 residues. Trimming cost V 0 bases and J 4 bases; bases outside gene matches: 4. The CDR3 spells CASSEAGQGRYEQYF. For the CDR3, the DNA is TGTGCCAGCAGTGAAGCGGGACAGGGAAGATACGAGCAGTACTTC. Full variable domain (missing parts from reference TRBV2 and TRBJ2-7): EPEVTQTPSHQVTQMGQEVILRCVPISNHLYFYWYRQILGQKVEFLVSFYNNEISEKSEIFDDQFSVERPDGSNFTLKIRSTKLEDSAMYFCASSEAGQGRYEQYFGPGTRLTVT.

The rearrangement uses TRBV18 and TRBJ1-5; TRBD1 is a possible D gene (5 bases). The CDR3 spans 17 residues. Germline V gene data show CDR1 as KGHSH and CDR2 as LQKENI. Deletions cut 3 bases from V and 7 bases from J, with 22 bases between. The CDR3 sequence: CASSPVSGGGSLQPQHF. The CDR3 DNA reads as TGTGCCAGCTCACCGGTGAGCGGGGGGGGTTCCTTGCAGCCCCAGCATTTT. Using reference TRBV18 and TRBJ1-5 for the parts outside the CDR3, the full variable domain is NAGVMQNPRHLVRRRGQEARLRCSPMKGHSHVYWYRQLPEEGLKFMVYLQKENIIDESGMPKERFSAEFPKEGPSILRIQQVVRGDSAAYFCASSPVSGGGSLQPQHFGDGTRLSIL.

The chain employs TRBV5-1 and TRBJ2-2, with TRBD2 identical over 8 bases. CDR3 length: 17 amino acids. V lost 2 bases to trimming and J lost 6 bases; unmatched junction nucleotides: 12. Germline values: CDR1 SGHRS, CDR2 YFSETQ. DNA of the CDR3: TGCGCCAGCAGCTTCGCTGCGCCGGGGGGGCCGGCCGGGGAGCTGTTTTTT. It translates to CASSFAAPGGPAGELFF.

The chain couples TRBV29-1 to TRBJ1-1; TRBD1 matches at 7 bases. Germline V lookup: CDR1 SQVTM, CDR2 ANQGSEA. With 7 bases clipped from V and 1 base from J, the junction kept 9 bases outside the gene matches. This CDR3 is 14 amino acids long. The CDR3 here is CSGTHRGKNTEAFF. The CDR3 DNA follows: TGCAGCGGTACACACAGGGGAAAGAACACTGAAGCTTTCTTT. The full variable domain, rest sourced from reference TRBV29-1 and TRBJ1-1, is SAVISQKPSRDICQRGTSLTIQCQVDSQVTMMFWYRQQPGQSLTLIATANQGSEATYESGFVIDKFPISRPNLTFSTLTVSNMSPEDSSIYLCSGTHRGKNTEAFFGQGTRLTVV.